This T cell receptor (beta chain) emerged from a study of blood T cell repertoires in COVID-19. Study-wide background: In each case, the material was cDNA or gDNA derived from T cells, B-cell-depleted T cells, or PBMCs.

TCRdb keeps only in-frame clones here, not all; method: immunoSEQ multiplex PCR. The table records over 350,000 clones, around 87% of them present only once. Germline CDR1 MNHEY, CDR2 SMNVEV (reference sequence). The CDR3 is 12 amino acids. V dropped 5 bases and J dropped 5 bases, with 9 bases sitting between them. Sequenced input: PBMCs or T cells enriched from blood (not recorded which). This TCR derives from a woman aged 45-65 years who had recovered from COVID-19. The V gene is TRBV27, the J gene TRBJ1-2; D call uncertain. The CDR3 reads CASSTIGYGYTF. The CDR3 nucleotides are TGTGCCAGCAGTACCATCGGGTATGGCTACACCTTC.